The clone carrying this TCR beta chain was recorded only once. This entry belongs to a study of glioma-infiltrating T cells after dendritic cell vaccination. About the study: Samples are from glioblastoma patients in Phase I and II dendritic cell vaccine trials. Patients received three intradermal dendritic cell vaccine injections at biweekly intervals. Dendritic cells derived from monocytes and pulsed with autologous tumor lysate formed the vaccine.

Amplification used 60 V beta primers and 13 J beta primers. The repertoire was sequenced with immunoSEQ multiplex PCR; TCRdb's copy has only in-frame clones and lacks some. The sample carries around 90,000 clones, 79% recorded once. The CDR3 spans 16 residues. Germline V gene lookup returns CDR1 SGHNT and CDR2 YYREEE (reference sequence). The trim removed 4 bases at V and 1 base at J, leaving 9 bases unmatched. The source material was blood, sampled before dendritic cell vaccination. The chain links TRBV5-4 to TRBJ2-7; TRBD1 matches 9 bases. This TCR derives from a human donor with glioblastoma. In DNA, the CDR3 is TGTGCCAGCAGCCCTCCCCCGGGACAGGGATCCTACGAGCAGTACTTC. It is translated as CASSPPPGQGSYEQYF.